The 18 T cell receptor beta chains below all came from one sample that was sequenced in a study of OX40 agonist ivuxolimab in advanced cancers. Clones were sequenced by immunoSEQ multiplex PCR, and TCRdb holds only the in-frame ones, with some missing. This sample has around 97,000 clones, with about 80% found just once. The sequencing here drew on CD4+ or CD8+ T cells sorted from blood, taken in a trial of the OX40 agonist ivuxolimab. The receptors here all came from an adult with an advanced solid tumor such as melanoma, head and neck, liver or kidney cancer.

This rearrangement joins TRBV11-2 to TRBJ2-2, with a weak D call TRBD2 (5 bases). The CDR3 is made up of 17 amino acids. Deletions cut 8 bases from V and 3 bases from J, with 22 bases between. CDR1 and CDR2 from the germline V gene are SGHAT and FQNNGV. The CDR3 DNA reads TGTGCCAGCCACTGGCTAGAGGCGGGCCAGGACACCGGGGAGCTGTTTTTT. This gives the protein CASHWLEAGQDTGELFF. Full variable domain (missing parts from reference TRBV11-2 and TRBJ2-2): EAGVAQSPRYKIIEKRQSVAFWCNPISGHATLYWYQQILGQGPKLLIQFQNNGVVDDSQLPKDRFSAERLKGVDSTLKIQPAKLEDSAVYLCASHWLEAGQDTGELFFGEGSRLTVL.

This chain links TRBV7-2 with TRBJ1-6; D not certain. This CDR3 has 16 residues. The ends were cut back, 2 bases at V and 7 bases at J, with 15 bases in the middle. The germline V gene has CDR1 SGHTA and CDR2 FQGNSA. CDR3 sequence reads: CASSLSSGIRNSPLHF. Written as DNA, the CDR3 is TGTGCCAGCAGCTTATCCTCAGGTATCCGCAATTCACCCCTCCACTTT.

This chain links TRBV2 with TRBJ1-3, with a possible D match to TRBD1 (6 bases). Germline V lookup: CDR1 SNHLY, CDR2 FYNNEI. The CDR3 length is 15 residues. Deletions cut 6 bases from V and 2 bases from J, with 14 bases between. CDR3 sequence (DNA): TGTGCCAGCAGCCTGACAGGAGCCACTGGAAACACCATATATTTT. The encoded protein is CASSLTGATGNTIYF.

The rearrangement joins TRBV4-1 to TRBJ2-2, with D tentatively TRBD2 (7 bases). This CDR3 has 16 amino acids. Germline CDR1 MGHRA, CDR2 YSYEKL. V lost 1 base and J lost 7, with 16 bases in between. The CDR3 region has the DNA TGCGCCAGCAGCCAAGGATGGGGGGGCCTGGTCGGGGAGCTGTTTTTT. This translates into CASSQGWGGLVGELFF.

The J gene is TRBJ1-4, the V gene TRBV15; 8 bases map to TRBD1. The CDR3 spans 18 residues. Germline loops: CDR1 LNHNV, CDR2 YYDKDF (reference sequence). J lost 8 bases, V lost 3 bases, and 17 bases had no gene match. CDR3 residues: CATSSPSGSRGPREKLFF. DNA for the CDR3: TGTGCCACCAGCAGCCCCTCGGGGAGCAGGGGGCCTCGAGAAAAACTGTTTTTT.

This clone was detected once. The J gene is TRBJ2-2, the V gene TRBV15; perhaps TRBD1 as D (5 bases). The V end was cut by 1 base, the J end by 1 base, with 7 bases between. The CDR3 is 15 residues long. Germline V lookup: CDR1 LNHNV, CDR2 YYDKDF (reference sequence). The DNA for the CDR3 is TGTGCCACCAGCAGAGGGGGCCGGAACACCGGGGAGCTGTTTTTT. Translated: CATSRGGRNTGELFF.

The gene calls are TRBV10-1 and TRBJ2-2, with TRBD2 identical over 9 bases. In germline, CDR1 is WNHNN, CDR2 SYGVQD (reference sequence). With 10 bases clipped from V and 7 bases from J, the junction kept 13 bases outside the gene matches. The CDR3 contains 15 residues. The CDR3, as DNA: TGCGCCAACCCGATCGCGGGAGGGCGGGACGGGGAGCTGTTTTTT. Translating it yields CANPIAGGRDGELFF.

V usage is TRBV6-5 and J usage is TRBJ2-1; 14 bases match TRBD2. J was trimmed by 6 bases and V by 4 bases; bases with no gene match: 2. CDR1 is MNHEY, CDR2 SVGAGI, per germline. This CDR3 comprises 15 residues. The DNA for the CDR3 is TGTGCCAGCAGTTTGGGACTAGCGGGGGTCAATGAGCAGTTCTTC. Amino acid sequence: CASSLGLAGVNEQFF.

This chain links TRBV18 with TRBJ2-1, with a tentative D call TRBD2 (6 bases). This CDR3 region has 15 residues. Germline lookup yields CDR1 KGHSH and CDR2 LQKENI. Trimming took off 4 bases at V and 0 bases at J, with 10 bases between the two ends. The CDR3 bases are TGTGCCAGCTCACAGGGACTTCCCTCCTACAATGAGCAGTTCTTC. Residues: CASSQGLPSYNEQFF.

This clone came up many times. J is TRBJ1-1 and V is TRBV15; D is ambiguous. Between the trimmed V and J ends, which lost 2 bases and 3 bases, there was a span of 7 bases. Germline V gives CDR1 LNHNV, CDR2 YYDKDF (reference sequence). The CDR3 runs to 13 residues. CDR3 DNA sequence: TGTGCCACCAGCAGACAAAGCTACACTGAAGCTTTCTTT. It is translated as CATSRQSYTEAFF.

V usage is TRBV7-8 and J usage is TRBJ2-3; TRBD2 aligns across 13 bases. Trimming cost V 3 bases and J 3 bases; bases outside gene matches: 0. Per the germline V gene, CDR1 is SGHVS and CDR2 is FQNEAQ. This CDR3 comprises 15 residues. The DNA of the CDR3 is TGTGCCAGCAGCTTGGGACTAGCGGGGACAGATACGCAGTATTTT. It encodes CASSLGLAGTDTQYF. Full variable domain (rest looked up from reference TRBV7-8 and TRBJ2-3): GAGVSQSPRYKVAKRGQDVALRCDPISGHVSLFWYQQALGQGPEFLTYFQNEAQLDKSGLPSDRFFAERPEGSVSTLKIQRTQQEDSAVYLCASSLGLAGTDTQYFGPGTRLTVL.

The chain joins TRBV7-2 to TRBJ1-3; D might be TRBD1 (6 bases). The length of the CDR3 is 13 residues. Germline CDR1 reads SGHTA; CDR2 reads FQGNSA. Trimming pared 8 bases from V and 4 bases from J, leaving 12 bases between. CDR3: CASGRGRGNTIYF. The CDR3 DNA follows: TGTGCCAGCGGCAGGGGTAGGGGAAACACCATATATTTT.

The sample holds a few counts of this clone. The chain links TRBV12-5 to TRBJ2-7, with D possibly being TRBD2 (6 bases). This CDR3 has 11 amino acids. Germline CDR1 reads LGHNT; CDR2 reads FRNRAP. V lost 6 bases and J lost 7, with 10 bases in between. In DNA form, the CDR3 reads TGTGCTAGTGGGTCCCGGGGGGAGCAGTACTTC. Protein product: CASGSRGEQYF.

V usage is TRBV7-6 and J usage is TRBJ1-1; TRBD1 might be the D (6 bases). Trimming shortened V by 7 bases and J by 2 bases, and 14 bases separated the two germline ends. Germline lookup yields CDR1 SGHVS and CDR2 FNYEAQ. The CDR3 totals 14 residues. CDR3: CASTLGGPNTEAFF. CDR3 sequence (DNA): TGTGCCAGCACCCTAGGGGGTCCTAACACTGAAGCTTTCTTT.

The chain carries TRBV7-8 and TRBJ2-3; 9 bases line up with TRBD1. This CDR3 is built from 14 residues. V shed 5 bases and J 6 bases; nucleotides not matched to a gene: 6. Germline assignment: CDR1 SGHVS and CDR2 FQNEAQ. The CDR3 sequence: CASSLQGAHDTQYF. The CDR3 bases are TGTGCCAGCAGCCTACAGGGGGCCCACGATACGCAGTATTTT.

This chain uses TRBV10-3 with TRBJ2-7, with TRBD1 identical over 7 bases. The trim removed 10 bases at V and 3 bases at J, leaving 3 bases unmatched. Germline CDR1 reads ENHRY; CDR2 reads SYGVKD. The CDR3 runs 11 residues. The CDR3 sequence is CATRDSYEQYF. CDR3 nucleotide sequence: TGTGCCACCCGGGACAGCTACGAGCAGTACTTC.

The chain recombines TRBV27 with TRBJ1-1; D gene uncertain. The V end lost 2 bases, the J end lost 1 base, and 5 bases lay between the germline ends. In germline, CDR1 is MNHEY, CDR2 SMNVEV (reference sequence). CDR3 length equals 13 residues. The CDR3 nucleotides are TGTGCCAGCAGTTTACGAGAGAACACTGAAGCTTTCTTT. It translates to CASSLRENTEAFF.

This clone turned up a few times. The chain combines TRBV5-4 with TRBJ1-5; D might be TRBD1 (5 bases). Germline V gene lookup returns CDR1 SGHNT and CDR2 YYREEE (reference sequence). The CDR3 is 13 amino acids. Trimming cost V 7 bases and J 6 bases, with 14 bases left between them. CDR3 protein: CASLPTVPQPQHF. CDR3 nucleotides: TGTGCCAGCTTGCCGACAGTTCCTCAGCCCCAGCATTTT.